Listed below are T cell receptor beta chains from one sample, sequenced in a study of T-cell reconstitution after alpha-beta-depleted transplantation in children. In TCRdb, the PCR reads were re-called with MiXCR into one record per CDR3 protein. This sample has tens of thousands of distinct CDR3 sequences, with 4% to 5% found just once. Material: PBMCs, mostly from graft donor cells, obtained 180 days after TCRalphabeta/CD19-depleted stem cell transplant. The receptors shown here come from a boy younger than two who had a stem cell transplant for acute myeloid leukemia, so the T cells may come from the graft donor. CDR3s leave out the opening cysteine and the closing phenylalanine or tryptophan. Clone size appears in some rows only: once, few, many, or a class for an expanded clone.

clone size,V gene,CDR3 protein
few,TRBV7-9,ASSLVQGQPQH
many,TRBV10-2,ASTPAGAGDEQF
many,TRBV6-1,ASSDLGIPNYGYT
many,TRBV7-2,ASSLLAGGVNEQY
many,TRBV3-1,ASSQERTSSPLH
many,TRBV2,ATRRGQSSYEQY
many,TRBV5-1,ASSLIDRRAGELF
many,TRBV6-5,ASSYSPEGPPGELF
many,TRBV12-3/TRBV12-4,AAGTGNTEAF
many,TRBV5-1,ASSALTGSGGNEQF
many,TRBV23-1,ARRRDVSNQPQH
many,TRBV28,ASTLDRASNQPQH
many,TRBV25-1,ASGRWGAYNEQF
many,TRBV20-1,SARIGGEYTIY
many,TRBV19,ASSIGWGGPGANVLT
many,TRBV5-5,ASSFGGLAGGDNEQF
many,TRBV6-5,ASTHARNTGELF
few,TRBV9,ASSGGTIQF
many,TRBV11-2,ASSFGGGDTGELF
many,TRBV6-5,ASSRPSGHPAEAF
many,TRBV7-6,ASSPQGSTPQETQY
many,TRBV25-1,ASSDATGELF
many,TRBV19,ASLGRATTNEKLF
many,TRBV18,ASSPTGDPLNTEAF
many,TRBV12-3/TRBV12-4,ASSPGYTGELF
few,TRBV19,ASTPQGFTEAF
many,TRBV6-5,ASSSPSGGLQETQY
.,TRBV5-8,AMGLGLPDSEQY
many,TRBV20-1,SARTGTGNIQY
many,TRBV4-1,ASSRGGPAGGPI
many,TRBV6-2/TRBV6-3,ASSRRGRNNNEQF
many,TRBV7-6,ASSTQGGGNTIY
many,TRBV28,ASSPQGGGLAGTETQY
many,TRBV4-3,ASSQEVQNSYEQY
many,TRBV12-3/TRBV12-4,ASRTGSKNIQY
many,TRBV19,ASRTLNRDRYYGYT
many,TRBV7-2,ASSLMSRGGANVLT
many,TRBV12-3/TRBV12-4,ASSLTGYEQY
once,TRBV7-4,VRSLRLEEETQY
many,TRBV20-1,SARAKGSTGELF
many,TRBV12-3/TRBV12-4,ASSQWGGLYNEQF
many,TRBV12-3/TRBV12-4,ASSFTVGTPFSDTQY
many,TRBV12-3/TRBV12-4,ASSPSGSKNIQY
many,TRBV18,ASSHRTSLQETQY